Each of the 16 T cell receptor beta chains below was sequenced from the same sample in a study of OX40 agonist ivuxolimab in advanced cancers. Receptors were amplified or captured by the immunoSEQ multiplex PCR assay. TCRdb provides this immuneACCESS table in a form limited to in-frame rearrangements. Some clones are lacking; in checked studies, under half of them reflect an unresolved V gene, and why the rest are absent is not known. This sample lists about 83,000 clones; about nine tenths were detected once. The top ten hold roughly 0.75% of the sample. The starting material was CD4+ or CD8+ T cells sorted from blood, obtained in a trial of the OX40 agonist ivuxolimab. These receptors came from an adult with an advanced solid tumor such as melanoma, head and neck, liver or kidney cancer.

The V gene is TRBV5-1, the J gene TRBJ2-5; 10 nucleotides agree with TRBD2. Germline V lookup: CDR1 SGHRS, CDR2 YFSETQ. Unmatched junction bases numbered 3, after V lost 0 bases and J lost 1 base. This CDR3 region has 16 residues. CDR3 coding DNA: TGCGCCAGCAGCTTGGCTAGCGGGGGATTCCAAGAGACCCAGTACTTC. Protein product: CASSLASGGFQETQYF.

The chain couples TRBV7-2 to TRBJ2-1; 7 nucleotides line up with TRBD1. The CDR3 length is 16 residues. The ends lost 5 bases at V and 0 bases at J; junction bases unmatched: 7. Germline CDR1 and CDR2: SGHTA and FQGNSA. The DNA of the CDR3 is TGTGCCAGCAGCCCATCGCGACAGGGCTCCTACAATGAGCAGTTCTTC. Its translation: CASSPSRQGSYNEQFF. Full variable domain (rest looked up from reference TRBV7-2 and TRBJ2-1): GAGVSQSPSNKVTEKGKDVELRCDPISGHTALYWYRQSLGQGLEFLIYFQGNSAPDKSGLPSDRFSAERTGGSVSTLTIQRTQQEDSAVYLCASSPSRQGSYNEQFFGPGTRLTVL.

This chain links TRBV6-4 with TRBJ2-1; 7 bases map to TRBD2. The CDR3 loop spans 15 amino acids. From germline, CDR1 is MRHNA and CDR2 SNTAGT. J lost 3 bases, V lost 2 bases, and 4 bases had no gene match. CDR3 sequence reads: CASSDGLADYNEQFF. The CDR3 coding sequence is TGTGCCAGCAGTGACGGTCTAGCGGACTACAATGAGCAGTTCTTC.

The chain combines TRBV5-1 with TRBJ2-5, with 7 bases fitting TRBD1. Trimming cost V 2 bases and J 3 bases; bases outside gene matches: 7. Germline V gene sequence: CDR1 SGHRS, CDR2 YFSETQ. This CDR3 has 15 amino acids. CDR3 DNA: TGCGCCAGCAGCTTATGGGGACAGATGGAAGAGACCCAGTACTTC. Translating it yields CASSLWGQMEETQYF.

CDR3 coding DNA: TGTGCCATCAGTACAAGCCCAGCGGGGGGGGAGACCCAGTACTTC. Protein sequence: CAISTSPAGGETQYF. This rearrangement joins TRBV10-3 to TRBJ2-5, with TRBD2 identical over 10 bases. The V segment lost 5 bases and the J segment 5 bases; nucleotides outside the gene matches: 8. The CDR3 is 15 amino acids. Looked up from germline, CDR1 is ENHRY and CDR2 is SYGVKD.

The chain is built from TRBV19 and TRBJ1-1; D is possibly TRBD1 (5 bases). V was pared by 6 bases and J by 1 base, with 21 bases between. The germline V gene has CDR1 LNHDA and CDR2 SQIVND (reference sequence). The CDR3 extends over 17 amino acids. CDR3 loop: CASSTIGLGASNTEAFF. Written as DNA, the CDR3 is TGTGCCAGTAGCACGATCGGTCTAGGGGCTTCGAACACTGAAGCTTTCTTT.

The V call is TRBV9, the J call TRBJ2-5; D is unresolved. V was cut by 0 bases and J by 5 bases, with 23 bases left in between. The germline V gene encodes CDR1 SGDLS and CDR2 YYNGEE. This CDR3 has 18 amino acids. CDR3 region: CASSVATADAPLGETQYF. Here the CDR3 DNA reads TGTGCCAGCAGCGTAGCTACGGCAGATGCCCCCCTTGGGGAGACCCAGTACTTC.

Written as DNA, the CDR3 is TGTGCCAGCAGCGCCGCCAGGGGGCTTCTTGTCACAGATACGCAGTATTTT. It yields the protein CASSAARGLLVTDTQYF. V and J are TRBV7-9 and TRBJ2-3, with 8 bases fitting TRBD1. The trim removed 5 bases at V and 2 bases at J, leaving 12 bases unmatched. The CDR3 totals 17 residues. CDR1 SEHNR and CDR2 FQNEAQ come from the germline V gene (reference sequence).

V and J are TRBV30 and TRBJ2-7; D is undetermined. With 0 bases removed from V and 5 bases from J, the gap between germline ends came to 2 bases. This CDR3 is 10 amino acids long. Germline values: CDR1 GTSNPN, CDR2 SVGIG (reference sequence). As DNA, the CDR3 is TGTGCCTGGAGTGTAAACGAGCAGTACTTC. Translation gives CAWSVNEQYF.

The chain couples TRBV6-1 to TRBJ1-2, with TRBD1 matching over 7 bases. Germline V gene data show CDR1 as MNHNS and CDR2 as SASEGT. With V trimmed by 2 bases and J by 2 bases, 5 bases remained unmatched. CDR3 length: 15 residues. CDR3 loop: CASSEQPGGNYGYTF. In nucleotides, the CDR3 is TGTGCCAGCAGTGAACAACCAGGGGGAAACTATGGCTACACCTTC.

This sequence joins TRBV7-2 and TRBJ1-1; D is ambiguous. V shed 1 base and J shed 0 bases, with 9 bases lying between them. The CDR3 extends over 15 amino acids. The germline gives CDR1 SGHTA, CDR2 FQGNSA. The CDR3 DNA follows: TGTGCCAGCAGCTTAGTCCAGACTATGAACACTGAAGCTTTCTTT. Translating gives CASSLVQTMNTEAFF.

This clone was recorded only once. The V gene is TRBV27, the J gene TRBJ2-5; a possible D gene is TRBD1 (6 bases). The CDR3 is 14 amino acids. Germline CDR1 is MNHEY and CDR2 is SMNVEV (reference sequence). V gave up 6 bases and J gave up 5 bases, with 16 bases separating them. The CDR3 here is CASRRVGGGETQYF. For the CDR3, the DNA is TGTGCCAGCAGGCGCGTTGGGGGCGGGGAGACCCAGTACTTC.

This chain connects TRBV5-6 to TRBJ2-7; no firm D call. Trimming took off 2 bases at V and 4 bases at J, with 10 bases between the two ends. The CDR3 has 13 amino acids. Germline V lookup: CDR1 SGHDT, CDR2 YYEEEE. The CDR3 spells CASSFEEPYEQYF. The CDR3 region has the DNA TGTGCCAGCAGCTTTGAGGAGCCGTACGAGCAGTACTTC.

This sequence joins TRBV19 and TRBJ2-3; 13 bases agree with TRBD2. The CDR3 contains 15 residues. V lost 7 bases, J lost 8 bases, and 9 bases stayed unmatched. Germline values: CDR1 LNHDA, CDR2 SQIVND (reference sequence). CDR3 nucleotides: TGTGCCAGTAAAGGGACTAGCGGGGTCTACGGTACGCAGTATTTT. Translation: CASKGTSGVYGTQYF. Together with reference TRBV19 and TRBJ2-3, the CDR3 gives the full variable domain: DGGITQSPKYLFRKEGQNVTLSCEQNLNHDAMYWYRQDPGQGLRLIYYSQIVNDFQKGDIAEGYSVSREKKESFPLTVTSAQKNPTAFYLCASKGTSGVYGTQYFGPGTRLTVL.

This chain uses TRBV19 with TRBJ1-1; D unresolved. The CDR3 is 16 amino acids. Trimming shortened V by 3 bases and J by 0 bases, and 14 bases separated the two germline ends. Per the germline V gene, CDR1 is LNHDA and CDR2 is SQIVND (reference sequence). The CDR3 here is CASSITPQKMNTEAFF. The CDR3 DNA reads TGTGCCAGTAGTATCACCCCACAGAAAATGAACACTGAAGCTTTCTTT.

The genes are TRBV19 and TRBJ2-7; 14 nucleotides match TRBD2. The CDR3 sequence is 14 residues long. CDR1 is LNHDA and CDR2 is SQIVND in the germline V gene (reference sequence). The ends lost 5 bases at V and 5 bases at J; junction bases unmatched: 2. For the CDR3, the DNA is TGTGCCAGTAGTCCGGGACTAGCGGGAGACGAGCAGTACTTC. Encoded protein: CASSPGLAGDEQYF.